This T cell receptor (beta chain) was documented in a study of early T cells in non-severe SARS-CoV-2 infection. A single record per CDR3 protein comes from TCRdb applying MiXCR to the 5' RACE reads. The sample includes some 80,000 distinct CDR3 sequences, around 5% seen only once; the top ten take under 8%. This clonotype was detected ten times or more. CDR3 length equals 13 residues. V dropped 5 bases and J dropped 8; count of bases not matched to a gene: 2. The chain uses TRBV12-3 or TRBV12-4 and TRBJ2-1, with TRBD2 identical over 11 bases. Sequencing was performed on whole blood, taken at baseline. The TCR sequence derives from an adult who was a healthcare worker with PCR-confirmed SARS-CoV-2 infection or an uninfected control (not recorded which). CDR3 protein: CASSAGLADEQFF. Written as DNA, the CDR3 is TGTGCCAGCAGTGCGGGACTAGCGGATGAGCAGTTCTTC.